The 10 T cell receptor beta chains below were found in one sample sequenced in a study of blood T cell repertoires in COVID-19. The data were produced by immunoSEQ multiplex PCR, yet TCRdb's version contains in-frame clones alone and is incomplete. The table includes around 220,000 clones, roughly three quarters detected once. Sequenced: peripheral blood. The receptors originated from a woman in her forties with active or convalescent COVID-19.

The V and J genes are TRBV6-5 and TRBJ1-3, with no clear D. V was clipped by 2 bases and J by 0 bases, with 11 bases between them. The CDR3 spans 16 residues. The germline gives CDR1 MNHEY, CDR2 SVGAGI. CDR3 nucleotides: TGTGCCAGCAGTTACGGCCAAACCTCCTCTGGAAACACCATATATTTT. This gives the protein CASSYGQTSSGNTIYF.

This clone has just a few counts. V gene TRBV10-1 combines with J gene TRBJ1-1, with a tentative D call TRBD1 (5 bases). Trimming stripped 2 bases from V and 1 base from J, with 14 bases between. CDR1 and CDR2 from the germline V gene are WNHNN and SYGVQD (reference sequence). This CDR3 has 16 amino acids. The CDR3 DNA reads TGCGCCAGCAGTGAGGGTGGAGGGGCCCCGAACACTGAAGCTTTCTTT. Residues: CASSEGGGAPNTEAFF.

The J gene is TRBJ1-6, the V gene TRBV3-1 (or the pseudogene TRBV3-2); D remains unclear. The CDR3 is 15 residues long. V was clipped by 0 bases and J by 10 bases, with 13 bases between them. Germline V gene sequence: CDR1 LGHDT, CDR2 YNNKEL (reference sequence). The CDR3 sequence: CASSQDEGVGSPLHF. Written as DNA, the CDR3 is TGTGCCAGCAGCCAAGATGAGGGCGTGGGATCACCCCTCCACTTT.

The CDR3 reads CASSQGELAGSETQYF. The CDR3 region has the DNA TGTGCCAGCAGCCAAGGGGAGTTAGCGGGGTCTGAGACCCAGTACTTC. This rearrangement joins TRBV4-2 to TRBJ2-5; 8 nucleotides agree with TRBD2. From germline, CDR1 is LGHNA and CDR2 YNFKEQ. The J segment lost 5 bases and the V segment lost 1 base, leaving 9 bases of the junction unmatched. The CDR3 loop spans 16 amino acids.

This chain connects TRBV5-1 to TRBJ1-5; weak D call: TRBD1 (6 bases). Trimming stripped 4 bases from V and 1 base from J, with 18 bases between. The CDR3 has 17 residues. CDR1 SGHRS and CDR2 YFSETQ come from the germline V gene. This CDR3 is CASSPGEGGWSNQPQHF. For the CDR3, the DNA is TGCGCCAGCAGCCCCGGGGAGGGGGGCTGGAGCAATCAGCCCCAGCATTTT. The entire variable domain, with the rest obtained from reference TRBV5-1 and TRBJ1-5, is as follows: KAGVTQTPRYLIKTRGQQVTLSCSPISGHRSVSWYQQTPGQGLQFLFEYFSETQRNKGNFPGRFSGRQFSNSRSEMNVSTLELGDSALYLCASSPGEGGWSNQPQHFGDGTRLSIL.

This clone was counted a single time. The rearrangement links TRBV9 to TRBJ1-2; 10 nucleotides agree with TRBD1. J lost 4 bases, V lost 2 bases, and 2 bases had no gene match. The germline V gene has CDR1 SGDLS and CDR2 YYNGEE. There are 14 residues in the CDR3. CDR3 DNA sequence: TGTGCCAGCAGCGTGGACAGGGGGACCTATGGCTACACCTTC. It translates to CASSVDRGTYGYTF.

This chain uses TRBV6-6 with TRBJ2-4, with a possible D match to TRBD1 (5 bases). V was pared by 0 bases and J by 8 bases, with 17 bases between. From germline, CDR1 is MNHNY and CDR2 SVGAGI (reference sequence). The CDR3 is 16 residues long. The CDR3 coding sequence is TGTGCCAGCAGTTACTCGGGCGAAGGGGCTGTGGACATTCAGTACTTC. This codes for CASSYSGEGAVDIQYF.

The chain uses TRBV6-1 and TRBJ1-6; TRBD1 aligns across 7 bases. Germline V gene lookup returns CDR1 MNHNS and CDR2 SASEGT. The CDR3 is 19 amino acids. The V gene end was trimmed by 0 bases and the J gene end by 5 bases; junction bases not matched to a gene: 13. In nucleotides, the CDR3 is TGTGCCAGCAGTGAAGCGGGTCCCGGGACAGCCAAGGATAATTCACCCCTCCACTTT. This translates into CASSEAGPGTAKDNSPLHF.

This clone came up once. This chain links TRBV5-1 with TRBJ2-3, with 7 bases identical to TRBD2. Germline V gene data show CDR1 as SGHRS and CDR2 as YFSETQ. The CDR3 runs to 15 residues. The trim removed 2 bases at V and 2 bases at J, leaving 5 bases unmatched. The CDR3 loop is CASSFGRDPTDTQYF. The CDR3 nucleotides read TGCGCCAGCAGCTTTGGGAGGGACCCCACAGATACGCAGTATTTT.

The rearrangement joins TRBV21-1 to TRBJ1-5; TRBD1 was called by the table and not checked on the DNA. TRBV21-1 constitutes a pseudogene. The CDR3 has 15 amino acids. The CDR3 is CASILRVLSNQPQHF. CDR3 nucleotide sequence: TGTGCCAGCATCCTCAGGGTCTTAAGCAATCAGCCCCAGCATTTT.